Listed below are T cell receptor beta chains from one sample, sequenced in a study of blood T cell repertoires in COVID-19. The repertoire was sequenced with immunoSEQ multiplex PCR; TCRdb's copy has only in-frame clones and lacks some. This sample yields about 160,000 clones, of which around four fifths are seen a single time; less than 4.5% belongs to the top ten. Sequences were obtained from peripheral blood. The receptors were sampled from a woman of 80 years or more with acute or convalescent COVID-19. CDR3s include the opening cysteine and the closing phenylalanine or tryptophan. D genes are given only for firm matches. A clone size is listed for some rows: how often the clone was seen (once, few, many), or a class if it is expanded.

clone size	D gene	J gene	V gene	CDR3 DNA	CDR3 protein
NA	NA	TRBJ1-2	TRBV7-9	TGTGCCAGCAGTCGCGGGGCCGATAACTATGGCTACACCTTC	CASSRGADNYGYTF
NA	TRBD1	TRBJ2-2	TRBV18	TGTGCCAGCTCACCGGGGACAGGAAACACCGGGGAGCTGTTTTTT	CASSPGTGNTGELFF
NA	TRBD2	TRBJ2-2	TRBV18	TGTGCCAGCTCACCAGAGGCTAGCGGTCGGGGCGGGGAGCTGTTTTTT	CASSPEASGRGGELFF
NA	NA	TRBJ2-7	TRBV4-3	TGCGCCAGCAGCCAAGATGAGGGGACGGGGGCCTACGAGCAGTACTTC	CASSQDEGTGAYEQYF
NA	NA	TRBJ2-4	TRBV19	TGTGCCAGTGGGGAAACAGGCCTAGCCAAAAACATTCAGTACTTC	CASGETGLAKNIQYF
NA	NA	TRBJ1-2	TRBV6-5	TGTGCCAGCAGCGCGACTAACTATGGCTACACCTTC	CASSATNYGYTF
NA	NA	TRBJ2-4	TRBV7-2	TGTGCCAGCAGCCAAGACTATGACCTAGGGCGAGCCAAAAACATTCAGTACTTC	CASSQDYDLGRAKNIQYF
few	TRBD1	TRBJ1-5	TRBV3-1/TRBV3-2	TGTGCCAGCAGCCCCGGGACAGGGGGCGGTCAGCCCCAGCATTTT	CASSPGTGGGQPQHF
NA	TRBD2	TRBJ2-1	TRBV5-4	TGTGCCAGCAGCCTCAGCGGGAGGGCGGACAATGAGCAGTTCTTC	CASSLSGRADNEQFF
NA	NA	TRBJ1-2	TRBV19	TGTGCCAGTAGTATACTGGGGCGTTACAGCTATGGCTACACCTTC	CASSILGRYSYGYTF
few	TRBD2	TRBJ2-1	TRBV6-5	TGTGCCAGTGCGGGAGGAGGGTCATCTAATGAGCAGTTCTTC	CASAGGGSSNEQFF
NA	TRBD1	TRBJ1-6	TRBV7-6	TGTGCCAGCAGCTTAGGGAGGGACAGGGGGCACTCTAATTCACCCCTCCACTTT	CASSLGRDRGHSNSPLHF
NA	TRBD1	TRBJ1-5	TRBV2	TGTGCCAGCAGTTCACAGGGGGAGTTCAGTCAGCCCCAGCATTTT	CASSSQGEFSQPQHF
once	NA	TRBJ2-3	TRBV4-2	TGTGCCAGCAGCCAAGTGGGTATGGCGGGCACAGATACGCAGTATTTT	CASSQVGMAGTDTQYF
NA	NA	TRBJ2-1	TRBV12-3/TRBV12-4	TGTGCCAGCAGCCCTGACAGGCACAATGAGCAGTTCTTC	CASSPDRHNEQFF
NA	TRBD1	TRBJ1-1	TRBV12-5	TGTGCTAGTGGTTTGCCGACAGGGGGCGAGGCTGAAGCTTTCTTT	CASGLPTGGEAEAFF
NA	NA	TRBJ2-7	TRBV6-8	TGTGCCAGCAGGTGGGTGAAGCGGCCCAGACCCGACTACGAGCAGTACTTC	CASRWVKRPRPDYEQYF
NA	NA	TRBJ2-3	TRBV19	TGTGCCAGTAGTATAGGACTCAGCACAGATACGCAGTATTTT	CASSIGLSTDTQYF
few	TRBD1	TRBJ1-2	TRBV29-1	TGCAGCGTGAACAGGGGTGACTATGGCTACACCTTC	CSVNRGDYGYTF
NA	TRBD2	TRBJ2-2	TRBV30	TGTGCCTGGACGTATGGGACTAGCGGGGGGACCGGGGAGCTGTTTTTT	CAWTYGTSGGTGELFF
NA	NA	TRBJ1-5	TRBV12-3/TRBV12-4	TGTGCCAGCAGTTTAGGGGGAGGACAGCCCCAGCATTTT	CASSLGGGQPQHF
NA	NA	TRBJ1-6	TRBV7-2	TGTGCCAGCACTCCGGGAGCAAATTCACCCCTCCACTTT	CASTPGANSPLHF
NA	TRBD1	TRBJ1-1	TRBV30	TGTGCCTGGAGTCGGGGAGCAGGGACAGGGAACACTGAAGCTTTCTTT	CAWSRGAGTGNTEAFF
NA	NA	TRBJ2-7	TRBV12-3/TRBV12-4	TGTGCCAGCGATCGCGGCGACGAGCAGTACTTC	CASDRGDEQYF
NA	NA	TRBJ2-7	TRBV12-3/TRBV12-4	TGTGCCAGCAGTTTCGAGGACAGTTACGAGCAGTACTTC	CASSFEDSYEQYF
NA	NA	TRBJ1-6	TRBV14	TGTGCCACCTCCAAGATGGGCGGGAGCTCCTATAATTCACCCCTCCACTTT	CATSKMGGSSYNSPLHF
few	NA	TRBJ1-2	TRBV19	TGTGCCAGTAGTACGAGGAGTCAGGGGTACTATGGCTACACCTTC	CASSTRSQGYYGYTF
NA	NA	TRBJ1-1	TRBV10-3	TGTGCCATCAGTGCCCCCGGGGGGCTCGGAGCTTTCTTT	CAISAPGGLGAFF
NA	TRBD1	TRBJ2-2	TRBV5-1	TGCGCCAGCAGCGACAGGGGGACCACTTACACCGGGGAGCTGTTTTTT	CASSDRGTTYTGELFF
NA	NA	TRBJ2-2	TRBV11-3	TGTGCCAGCAGCGAGAGGGAGGACACCGGGGAGCTGTTTTTT	CASSEREDTGELFF